This T cell receptor (beta chain) is drawn from a study of long-term antiretroviral therapy in people with HIV. Details on this clone: Its antigen is as yet unknown.

Treatment of all HIV participants took place in the United States. In each sample, 1-10 million cryopreserved PBMC were present before DNA extraction. Study results and caveats: ART adherence, viral resistance and therapy changes went undocumented. Controls showed broader CDR3 length ranges than did the HIV repertoires.

This CDR3 has 16 residues. Trimming removed 4 bases from V and 0 bases from J, with 14 bases in between. CDR1 and CDR2 from the germline V gene are SGHRS and YFSETQ. An immunoSEQ assay, version v3.0, was performed at survey level. This table comes from immunoSEQ multiplex PCR, and its TCRdb copy is limited to in-frame clones, with some not included. The profile covers roughly 28,000 clones, with about 87% appearing a single time and about 3.6% taken by the ten largest. Sequences were derived from unsorted PBMCs, sampled 1.8 years after starting antiretroviral therapy. This clonotype was sampled from a woman aged 18-29 years with HIV. This chain connects TRBV5-1 to TRBJ1-3, with D possibly TRBD1 on 6 matching bases. This CDR3 is CASSPTGPFSGNTIYF. The CDR3 DNA reads TGCGCCAGCAGCCCAACAGGGCCCTTCTCTGGAAACACCATATATTTT.